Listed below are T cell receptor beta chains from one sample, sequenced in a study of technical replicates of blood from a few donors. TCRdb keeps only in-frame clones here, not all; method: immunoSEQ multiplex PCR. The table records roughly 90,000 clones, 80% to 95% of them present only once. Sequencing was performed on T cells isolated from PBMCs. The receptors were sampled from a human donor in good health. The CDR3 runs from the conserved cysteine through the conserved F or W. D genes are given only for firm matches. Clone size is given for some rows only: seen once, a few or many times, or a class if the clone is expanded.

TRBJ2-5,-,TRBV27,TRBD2,TGTGCCAGCAGTTTATATAGCGGGAAAGAGACCCAGTACTTC,CASSLYSGKETQYF
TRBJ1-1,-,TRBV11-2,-,TGTGCCAGCAGCTTAAAGGGAGACACTGAAGCTTTCTTT,CASSLKGDTEAFF
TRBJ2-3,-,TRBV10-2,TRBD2,TGCGCCACCCGCGGCGGGGGGTCACCAGATACGCAGTATTTT,CATRGGGSPDTQYF
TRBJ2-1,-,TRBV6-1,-,TGTGCCACCCGTTACAGGGACCCCCACAATGAGCAGTTCTTC,CATRYRDPHNEQFF
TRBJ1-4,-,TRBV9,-,TGTGCCAGCAGCGTAGGCGGGGTGACGGCTAATGAAAAACTGTTTTTT,CASSVGGVTANEKLFF
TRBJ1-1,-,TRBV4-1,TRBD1,TGCGCCAGCACCATTGACGGGACAGGCTTCGTGGTTGAAGCTTTCTTT,CASTIDGTGFVVEAFF
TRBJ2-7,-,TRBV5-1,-,TGCGCCAGCAGCTTGTTATCCGGGACAGAGCAGTACTTC,CASSLLSGTEQYF
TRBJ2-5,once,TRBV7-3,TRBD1,TGTGCCAGCAGTAAGACAGGGACAGAGACCCAGTACTTC,CASSKTGTETQYF
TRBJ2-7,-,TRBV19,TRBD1,TGTGCCAGTAGTGCAGGGACAGGGGGCGCATGGGTCTACGAGCAGTACTTC,CASSAGTGGAWVYEQYF
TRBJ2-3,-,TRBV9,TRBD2,TGTGCCAGCAGCGTAGGGCTAGCGGAGGCAGATACGCAGTATTTT,CASSVGLAEADTQYF
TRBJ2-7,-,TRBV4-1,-,TGCGCCAGCAGCCGCATCATCGGGAGCACCTACGAGCAGTACTTC,CASSRIIGSTYEQYF
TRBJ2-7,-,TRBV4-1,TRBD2,TGCGCCAGCAGCCAAGGCCGATTAGCGGGAGGTGACGAGCAGTACTTC,CASSQGRLAGGDEQYF
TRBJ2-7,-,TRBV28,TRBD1,TGTGCCAGCAGTTCCCCCACAGGGGACCTCTCCTACGAGCAGTACTTC,CASSSPTGDLSYEQYF
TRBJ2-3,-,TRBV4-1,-,TGCGCCAGCAGCCAAGATTTCCTGTGGCGACTTTTCGACACAGATACGCAGTATTTT,CASSQDFLWRLFDTDTQYF
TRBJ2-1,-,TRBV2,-,TGTGCCAGCAGTGAACAATTTCTAATAGGCGGGAAAACCGACAATGAGCAGTTCTTC,CASSEQFLIGGKTDNEQFF
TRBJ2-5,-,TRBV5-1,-,TGCGCCAGCAGCCAAACCCAGGTTCAAGAGACCCAGTACTTC,CASSQTQVQETQYF
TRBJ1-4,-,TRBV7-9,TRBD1,TGTGCCAGCAGCTTAACACGCCCGGGACAGGTTGTTAATGAAAAACTGTTTTTT,CASSLTRPGQVVNEKLFF
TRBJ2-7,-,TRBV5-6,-,TGTGCCAGCAGCTTGTGGTCGGCCTACGAGCAGTACTTC,CASSLWSAYEQYF
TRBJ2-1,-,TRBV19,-,TGTGCCAGTAGTATCGAGGGACTCCGAAGGAACAATGAGCAGTTCTTC,CASSIEGLRRNNEQFF
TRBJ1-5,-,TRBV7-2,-,TGTGCCAGCAGTTCCCAGGGCGGTCAGCCCCAGCATTTT,CASSSQGGQPQHF
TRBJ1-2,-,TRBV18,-,TGTGCCAGCTCTCCGGGACAACATAACTATGGCTACACCTTC,CASSPGQHNYGYTF
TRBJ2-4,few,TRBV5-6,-,TGTGCCAGCAGCTTGACCGGGGTTAGCGACTTC,CASSLTGVSDF
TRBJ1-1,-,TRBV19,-,TGTGCCAGTAGTTTTAAGACCCCAGGGCCGAACACTGAAGCTTTCTTT,CASSFKTPGPNTEAFF
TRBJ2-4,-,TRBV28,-,TGTGCCAGCAGGACGGGACAGCGGGACATTCAGTACTTC,CASRTGQRDIQYF
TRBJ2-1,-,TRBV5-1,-,TGCGCCAGCAGCTCCGGGGACTCCTACAATGAGCAGTTCTTC,CASSSGDSYNEQFF
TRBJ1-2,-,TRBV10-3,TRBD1,TGTGCCATCAGTGAGAACAGGGGGACGGATGGCTACACCTTC,CAISENRGTDGYTF
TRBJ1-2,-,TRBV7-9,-,TGTGCCAGCAGCCTAATGGGCGGGTCTAACTATGGCTACACCTTC,CASSLMGGSNYGYTF
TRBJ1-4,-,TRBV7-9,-,TGTGCCAGCAGCCCCCGGGAGGGGGGAGAAGAAAAACTGTTTTTT,CASSPREGGEEKLFF
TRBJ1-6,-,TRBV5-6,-,TGTGCCAGCAGCTTCCAGGTTGTTAATAATTCACCCCTCCACTTT,CASSFQVVNNSPLHF
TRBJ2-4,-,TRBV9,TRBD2,TGTGCCAGCAGCGCGGGGAGGGGTCAAGGAAACATTCAGTACTTC,CASSAGRGQGNIQYF
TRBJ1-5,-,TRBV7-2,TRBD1,TGTGCCAGCCACAGGGGGCTCTATAGCAATCAGCCCCAGCATTTT,CASHRGLYSNQPQHF
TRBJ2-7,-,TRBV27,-,TGTGCCAGCAGTTTCGCGGACAGTTCCTACGAGCAGTACTTC,CASSFADSSYEQYF
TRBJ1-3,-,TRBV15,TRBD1,TGTGCCACCAGCACCGGGACAGCTCTTAAATCCCCCTACTCTGGAAACACCATATATTTT,CATSTGTALKSPYSGNTIYF
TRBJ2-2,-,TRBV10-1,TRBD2,TGCGCCAGCAGTCAAAGGACTAGCGGGGGGACGAACACCGGGGAGCTGTTTTTT,CASSQRTSGGTNTGELFF
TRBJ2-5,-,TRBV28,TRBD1,TGTGCCAGTACAACCCGACAGGGGATACAAGAGACCCAGTACTTC,CASTTRQGIQETQYF
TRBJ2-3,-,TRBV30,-,TGTGCCTGGAAAACTGGCAGCGGCACAGATACGCAGTATTTT,CAWKTGSGTDTQYF
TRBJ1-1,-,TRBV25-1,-,TGTGCCAGCAGGAGACATTCCACTGAAGCTTTCTTT,CASRRHSTEAFF
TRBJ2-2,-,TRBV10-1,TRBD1,TGCGCCAGCAGTGAGAGTGACAGGGTGGTCACCGGGGAGCTGTTTTTT,CASSESDRVVTGELFF